Sequencing of this T cell receptor beta chain was carried out in a study of control samples from healthy donors and cancer patients. In its sample, this clone was seen once. Here immunoSEQ multiplex PCR was the method, and the copy in TCRdb shows in-frame clones only, minus some. The sample comprises about 270,000 clones, roughly four fifths of which are singletons, and 13% rests with the top ten. Germline CDR1 SEHNR, CDR2 FQNEAQ (reference sequence). The CDR3 spans 16 residues. The ends were cut back, 5 bases at V and 2 bases at J, with 16 bases in the middle. This receptor was taken from a woman aged 55-70 years with lung cancer. Input material: PBMCs. The V and J genes are TRBV7-9 and TRBJ1-3, with D perhaps TRBD1 (6 bases). The CDR3 bases are TGTGCCAGCAGCGCAACAGGGAAGGGGACTGGAAACACCATATATTTT. Amino acids: CASSATGKGTGNTIYF.